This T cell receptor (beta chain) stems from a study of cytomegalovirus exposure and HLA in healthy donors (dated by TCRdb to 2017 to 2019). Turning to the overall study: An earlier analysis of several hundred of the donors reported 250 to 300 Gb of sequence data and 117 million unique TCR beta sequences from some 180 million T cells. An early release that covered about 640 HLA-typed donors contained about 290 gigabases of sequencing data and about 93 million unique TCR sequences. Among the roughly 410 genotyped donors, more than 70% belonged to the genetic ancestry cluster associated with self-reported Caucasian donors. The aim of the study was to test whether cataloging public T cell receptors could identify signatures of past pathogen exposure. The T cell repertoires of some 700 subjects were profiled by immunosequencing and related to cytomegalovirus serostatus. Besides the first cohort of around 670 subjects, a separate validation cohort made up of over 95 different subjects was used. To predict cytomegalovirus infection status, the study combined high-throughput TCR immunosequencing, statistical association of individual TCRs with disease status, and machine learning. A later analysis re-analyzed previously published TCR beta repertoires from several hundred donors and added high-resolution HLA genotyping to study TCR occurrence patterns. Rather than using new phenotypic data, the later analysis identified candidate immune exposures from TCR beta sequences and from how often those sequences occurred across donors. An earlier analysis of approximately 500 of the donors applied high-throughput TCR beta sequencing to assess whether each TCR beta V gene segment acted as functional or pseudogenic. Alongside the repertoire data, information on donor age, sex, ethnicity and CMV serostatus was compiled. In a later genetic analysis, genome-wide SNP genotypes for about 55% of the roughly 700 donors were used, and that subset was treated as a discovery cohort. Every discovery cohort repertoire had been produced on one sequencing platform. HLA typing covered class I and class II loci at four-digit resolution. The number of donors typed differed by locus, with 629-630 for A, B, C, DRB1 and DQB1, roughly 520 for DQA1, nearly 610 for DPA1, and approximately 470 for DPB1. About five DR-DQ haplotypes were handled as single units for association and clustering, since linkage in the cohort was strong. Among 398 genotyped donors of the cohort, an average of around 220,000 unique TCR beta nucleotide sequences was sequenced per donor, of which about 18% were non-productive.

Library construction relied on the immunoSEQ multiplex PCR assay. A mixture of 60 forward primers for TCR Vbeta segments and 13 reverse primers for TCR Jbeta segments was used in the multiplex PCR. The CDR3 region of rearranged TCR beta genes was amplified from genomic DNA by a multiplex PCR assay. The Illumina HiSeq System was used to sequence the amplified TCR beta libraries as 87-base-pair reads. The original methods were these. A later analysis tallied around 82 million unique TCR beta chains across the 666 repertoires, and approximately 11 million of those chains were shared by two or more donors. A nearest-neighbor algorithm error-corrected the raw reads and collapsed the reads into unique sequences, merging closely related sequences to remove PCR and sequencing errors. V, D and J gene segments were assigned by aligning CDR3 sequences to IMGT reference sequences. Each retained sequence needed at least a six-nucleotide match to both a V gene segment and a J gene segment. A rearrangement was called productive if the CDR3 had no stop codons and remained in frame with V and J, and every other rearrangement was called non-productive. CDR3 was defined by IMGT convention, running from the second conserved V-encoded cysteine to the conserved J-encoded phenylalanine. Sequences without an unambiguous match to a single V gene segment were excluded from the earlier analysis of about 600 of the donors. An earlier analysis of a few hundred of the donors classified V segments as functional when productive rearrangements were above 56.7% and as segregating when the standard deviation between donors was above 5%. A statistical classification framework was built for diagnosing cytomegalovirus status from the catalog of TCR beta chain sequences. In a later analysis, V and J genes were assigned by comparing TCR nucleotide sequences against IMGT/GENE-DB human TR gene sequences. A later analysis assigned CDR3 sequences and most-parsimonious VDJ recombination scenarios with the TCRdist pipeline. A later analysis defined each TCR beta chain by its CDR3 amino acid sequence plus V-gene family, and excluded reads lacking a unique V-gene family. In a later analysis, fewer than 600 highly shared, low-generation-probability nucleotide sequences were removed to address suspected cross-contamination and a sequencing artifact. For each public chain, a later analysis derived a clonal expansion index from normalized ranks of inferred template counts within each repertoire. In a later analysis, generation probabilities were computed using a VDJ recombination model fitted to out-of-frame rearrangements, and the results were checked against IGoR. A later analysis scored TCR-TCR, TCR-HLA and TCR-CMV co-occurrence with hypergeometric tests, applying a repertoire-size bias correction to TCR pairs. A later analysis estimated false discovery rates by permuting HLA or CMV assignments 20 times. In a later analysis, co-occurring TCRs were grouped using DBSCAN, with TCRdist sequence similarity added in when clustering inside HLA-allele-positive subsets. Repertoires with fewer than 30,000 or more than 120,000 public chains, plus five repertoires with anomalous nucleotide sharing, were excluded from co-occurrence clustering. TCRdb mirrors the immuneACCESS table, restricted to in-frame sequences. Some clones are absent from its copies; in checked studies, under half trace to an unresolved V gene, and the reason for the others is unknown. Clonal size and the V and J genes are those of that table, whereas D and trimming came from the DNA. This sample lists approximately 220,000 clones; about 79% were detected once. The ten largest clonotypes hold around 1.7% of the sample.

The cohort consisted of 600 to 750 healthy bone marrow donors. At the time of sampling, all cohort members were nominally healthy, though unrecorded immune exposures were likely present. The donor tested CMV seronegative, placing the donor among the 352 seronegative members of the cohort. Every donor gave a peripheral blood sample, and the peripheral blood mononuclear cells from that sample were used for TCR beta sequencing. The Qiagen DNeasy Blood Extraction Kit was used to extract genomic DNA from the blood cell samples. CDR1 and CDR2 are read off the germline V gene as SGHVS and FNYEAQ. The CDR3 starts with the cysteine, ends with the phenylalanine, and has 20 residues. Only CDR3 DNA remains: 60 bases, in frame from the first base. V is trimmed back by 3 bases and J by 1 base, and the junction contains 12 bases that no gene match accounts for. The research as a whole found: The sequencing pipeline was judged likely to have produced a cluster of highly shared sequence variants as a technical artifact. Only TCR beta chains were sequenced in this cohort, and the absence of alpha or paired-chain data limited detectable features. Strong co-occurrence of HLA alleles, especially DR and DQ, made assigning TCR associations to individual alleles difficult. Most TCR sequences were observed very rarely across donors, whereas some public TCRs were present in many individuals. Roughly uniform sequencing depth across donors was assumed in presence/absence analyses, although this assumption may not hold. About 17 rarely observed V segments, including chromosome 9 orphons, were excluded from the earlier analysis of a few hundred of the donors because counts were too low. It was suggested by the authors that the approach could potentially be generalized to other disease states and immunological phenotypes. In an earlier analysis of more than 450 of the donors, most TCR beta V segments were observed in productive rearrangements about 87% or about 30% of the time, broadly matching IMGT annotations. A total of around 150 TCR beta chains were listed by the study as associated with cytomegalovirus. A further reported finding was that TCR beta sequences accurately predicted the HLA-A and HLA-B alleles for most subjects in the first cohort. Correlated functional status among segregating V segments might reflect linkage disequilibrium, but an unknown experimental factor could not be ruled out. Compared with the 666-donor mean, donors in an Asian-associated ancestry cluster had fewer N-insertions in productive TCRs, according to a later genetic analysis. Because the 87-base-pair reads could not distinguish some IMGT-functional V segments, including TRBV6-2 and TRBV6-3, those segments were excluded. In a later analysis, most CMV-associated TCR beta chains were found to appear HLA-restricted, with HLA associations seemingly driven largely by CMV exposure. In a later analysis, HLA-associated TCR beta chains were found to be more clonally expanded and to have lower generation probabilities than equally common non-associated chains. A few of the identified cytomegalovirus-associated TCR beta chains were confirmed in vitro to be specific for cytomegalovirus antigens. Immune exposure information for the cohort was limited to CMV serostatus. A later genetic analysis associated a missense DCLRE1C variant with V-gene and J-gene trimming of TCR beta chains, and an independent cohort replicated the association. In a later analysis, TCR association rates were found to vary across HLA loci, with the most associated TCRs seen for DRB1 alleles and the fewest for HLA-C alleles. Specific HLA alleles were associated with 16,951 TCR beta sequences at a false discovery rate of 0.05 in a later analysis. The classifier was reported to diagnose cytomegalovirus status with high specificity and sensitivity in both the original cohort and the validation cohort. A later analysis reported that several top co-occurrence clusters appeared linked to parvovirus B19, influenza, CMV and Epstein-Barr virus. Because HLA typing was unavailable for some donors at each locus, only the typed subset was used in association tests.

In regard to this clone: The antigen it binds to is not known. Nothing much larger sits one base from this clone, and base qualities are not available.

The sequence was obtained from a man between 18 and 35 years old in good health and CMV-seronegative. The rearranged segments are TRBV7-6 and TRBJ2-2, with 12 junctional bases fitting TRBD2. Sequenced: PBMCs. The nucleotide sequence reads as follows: TGTGCCAGCAGCTTGAGGATAGGCGCACTAGCGGGGGGGAACACCGGGGAGCTGTTTTTT. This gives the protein CASSLRIGALAGGNTGELFF.